This T cell receptor beta chain was recorded in a study of T cell repertoires in cytomegalovirus infection. Using its own MiXCR run on the reads, TCRdb lists one record per CDR3 protein. The repertoire includes roughly 350,000 distinct CDR3 sequences, around a third of them detected once, and approximately 13% sits in the top ten. Concerning this clonotype: Antigen unknown.

Trimming shortened V by 6 bases and J by 6 bases, and 20 bases separated the two germline ends. This CDR3 is built from 14 residues. Germline V CDR1 and CDR2: DFQATT, SNEGSKA (reference sequence). V is TRBV20-1 and J is TRBJ1-1; D is uncertain. The sequence came from a human donor in good health (CMV status not recorded). Some clones in this sample may be carry-over from other donors' samples. Sequenced here: cultured PBMCs, sampled from culture after CMV antigen stimulation. DNA of the CDR3: TGCAGTGCCCTAAAGACATTAGCCATCCCTGAAGCTTTCTTT. It translates to CSALKTLAIPEAFF.